This T cell receptor beta chain was sequenced in a study of blood T cell repertoires in COVID-19 (dated by TCRdb to 2018 to 2021). Describing the broader study: Samples from collaborators originated in the United States, Italy and Spain and spanned both the acute and convalescent phases of COVID-19. Where available, HLA class I and class II types were taken from metadata supplied by the sample provider and were not determined by assay-based typing. Samples were obtained from the ongoing ImmuneRACE study (first 160 participants) and from over 1,000 subjects provided by 6 global collaborators. The sample metadata nearly always contained a de-identified subject ID, COVID-19 status, age in years and sex. The repertoires were released in a freely available public database meant as a resource for research on the immune response to SARS-CoV-2. The material from the prospective study consisted of cDNA or gDNA derived from T cells, B-cell-depleted T cells, or PBMCs. Subjects who had been exposed to COVID-19, were actively infected with it, or had recovered from it provided the deeply sampled blood TCRbeta repertoires that made up the dataset.

Another Seattle source contributed samples from volunteer blood donors who had recovered from COVID-19. Each collaborating institution followed its own protocols to collect whole blood in K2EDTA tubes. For TCRbeta analysis, collaborators shipped samples as frozen whole blood, isolated PBMCs, or DNA extracted from either of those sample types. As concerns this clone: Its antigen target is currently unknown. No much larger clone exists at a distance of one base, and base qualities are not known.

V trim: 5 bases; J trim: 6 bases; unmatched bases: 10. The germline V gene supplies CDR1 SGHTA and CDR2 FQGNSA. The CDR3 numbers 15 residues from cysteine through phenylalanine. Solely the CDR3 DNA is kept, with 45 bases framed from the first base. Results and caveats for the whole study, not just this receptor: How much clinical and demographic metadata was included differed by source and by participant, and the metadata was provided uncurated.

The immunoSEQ Assay, a bias-controlled multiplex PCR, was used to amplify TCRbeta CDR3 regions from genomic DNA. Per the authors' processing: Nucleated cell counts per sample were estimated from amplification of reference gene primers within the assay. Sequence reads were collapsed and filtered to measure the absolute abundance of every unique TCRbeta CDR3 rearrangement. For each sample, productive Simpson clonality was calculated as the square root of Simpson's diversity index over productive rearrangements. TCRdb's version of the immuneACCESS table is confined to in-frame rearrangements and falls short of the full clone set. An unresolved V gene accounts for under half of the shortfall where checked; the remainder is of unknown origin. From that table come the V and J calls and clone size; the DNA was used to work out D and trimming. The sample table contains roughly 170,000 clones; only one count was recorded for roughly 84% of them. In total, the top ten clones hold roughly 1.2% of the sample.

Sequenced material: peripheral blood. The TCR originated in a man in his sixties who had recovered from COVID-19. The rearranged segments are TRBV7-2 and TRBJ2-7; TRBD1 aligns with 10 central bases. The CDR3 protein sequence reads: CASSPGQGDFVEQYF. DNA sequence: TGTGCCAGCAGCCCTGGACAGGGGGATTTCGTCGAGCAGTACTTC.